The present TCR beta chain was sequenced within a study of yellow fever vaccine responses in identical twins. Study-level results: The T cell response to vaccination in identical twins was reportedly partly convergent and partly personalized.

CDR1 and CDR2 from the germline V gene are PRHDT and FYEKMQ (reference sequence). The CDR3 covers 15 residues. V shed 8 bases and J 3 bases; nucleotides not matched to a gene: 13. TCRdb re-derived calls from the RT-PCR reads in MiXCR, one entry per CDR3 protein. The sample holds approximately 32,000 distinct CDR3 sequences, less than 70% seen once. As concerns this clonotype: Its antigen is as yet unknown.

The sequence was collected from a woman aged 18-30 years who received the yellow fever vaccine. Specimen: T cells from blood (PBMCs), unsorted or a sorted subset (not recorded which), collected before or after yellow fever vaccination (not recorded which). This chain joins TRBV13 and TRBJ2-7, with 7 bases identical to TRBD1. CDR3: CASSYGTVRVYEQYV. The CDR3 DNA sequence: TGTGCCAGCTCCTACGGGACAGTGCGGGTCTACGAGCAGTACGTC.